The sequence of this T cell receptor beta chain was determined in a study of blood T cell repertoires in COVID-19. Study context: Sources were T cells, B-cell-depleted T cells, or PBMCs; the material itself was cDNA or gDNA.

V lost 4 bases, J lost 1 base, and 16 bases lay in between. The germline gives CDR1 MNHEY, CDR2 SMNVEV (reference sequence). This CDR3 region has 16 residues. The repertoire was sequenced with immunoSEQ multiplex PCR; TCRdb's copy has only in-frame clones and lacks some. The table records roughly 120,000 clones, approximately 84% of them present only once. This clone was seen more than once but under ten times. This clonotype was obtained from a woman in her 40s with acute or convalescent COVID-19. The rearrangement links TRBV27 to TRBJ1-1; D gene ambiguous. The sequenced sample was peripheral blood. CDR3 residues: CASSSYLGGRNTEAFF. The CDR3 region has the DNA TGTGCCAGCAGTTCTTACCTTGGAGGGAGGAACACTGAAGCTTTCTTT.